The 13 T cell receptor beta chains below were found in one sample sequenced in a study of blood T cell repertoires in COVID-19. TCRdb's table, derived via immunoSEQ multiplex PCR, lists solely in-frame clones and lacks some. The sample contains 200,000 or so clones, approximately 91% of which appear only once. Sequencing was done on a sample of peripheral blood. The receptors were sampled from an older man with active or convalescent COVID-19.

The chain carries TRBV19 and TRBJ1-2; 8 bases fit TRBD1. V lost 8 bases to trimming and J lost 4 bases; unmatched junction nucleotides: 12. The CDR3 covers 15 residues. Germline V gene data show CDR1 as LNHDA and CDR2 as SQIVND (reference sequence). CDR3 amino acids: CASGGSGQGAYGYTF. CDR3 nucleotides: TGTGCCAGTGGAGGGTCCGGACAGGGTGCCTATGGCTACACCTTC.

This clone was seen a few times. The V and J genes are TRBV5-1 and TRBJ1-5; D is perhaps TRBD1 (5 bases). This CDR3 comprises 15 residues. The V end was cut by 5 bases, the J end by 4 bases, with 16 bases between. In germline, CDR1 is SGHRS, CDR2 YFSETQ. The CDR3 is CASREHLGGNQPQHF. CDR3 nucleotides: TGCGCCAGCAGGGAACATTTGGGGGGAAATCAGCCCCAGCATTTT.

The CDR3 DNA is TGTGCCAGCAGCTCCCTAGGCGGACTCACAGATACGCAGTATTTT. Translated, it gives CASSSLGGLTDTQYF. The chain has TRBV7-9 and TRBJ2-3; maybe TRBD2 (5 bases). V gave up 4 bases and J gave up 2 bases, with 13 bases separating them. The germline gives CDR1 SEHNR, CDR2 FQNEAQ (reference sequence). The CDR3 has 15 residues. Drawing the rest from reference TRBV7-9 and TRBJ2-3, the complete variable domain is DTGVSQNPRHKITKRGQNVTFRCDPISEHNRLYWYRQTLGQGPEFLTYFQNEAQLEKSRLLSDRFSAERPKGSFSTLEIQRTEQGDSAMYLCASSSLGGLTDTQYFGPGTRLTVL.

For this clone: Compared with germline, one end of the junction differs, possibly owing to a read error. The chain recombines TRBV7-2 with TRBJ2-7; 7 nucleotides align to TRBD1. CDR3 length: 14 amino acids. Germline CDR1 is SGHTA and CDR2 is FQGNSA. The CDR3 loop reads CASSPDGRDSKINF. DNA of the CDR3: TGTGCCAGCAGCCCAGATGGCCGGGACAGCAAAATAAACTTC.

CDR3 coding DNA: TGCAGCGTTGAGATAGGGGGCCGGGGCGAGCAGTACTTC. Its protein is CSVEIGGRGEQYF. This chain joins TRBV29-1 and TRBJ2-7, with 7 positions matching TRBD1. J gave up 6 bases and V 3 bases, and 8 bases lay outside the gene matches. This CDR3 comprises 13 residues. The V gene's germline CDR1 is SQVTM and CDR2 ANQGSEA.

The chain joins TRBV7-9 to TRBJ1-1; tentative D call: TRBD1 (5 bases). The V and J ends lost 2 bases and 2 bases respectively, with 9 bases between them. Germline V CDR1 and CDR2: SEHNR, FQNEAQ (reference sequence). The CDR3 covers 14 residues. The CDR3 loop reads CASSLMTDNTEAFF. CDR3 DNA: TGTGCCAGCAGCTTAATGACAGATAACACTGAAGCTTTCTTT.

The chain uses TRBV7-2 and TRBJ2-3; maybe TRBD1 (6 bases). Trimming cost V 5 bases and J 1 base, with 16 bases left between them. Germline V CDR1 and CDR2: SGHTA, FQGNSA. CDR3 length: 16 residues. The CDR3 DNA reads TGTGCCAGCAGCCCAGACAGGCCCGGGGGCACAGATACGCAGTATTTT. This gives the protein CASSPDRPGGTDTQYF.

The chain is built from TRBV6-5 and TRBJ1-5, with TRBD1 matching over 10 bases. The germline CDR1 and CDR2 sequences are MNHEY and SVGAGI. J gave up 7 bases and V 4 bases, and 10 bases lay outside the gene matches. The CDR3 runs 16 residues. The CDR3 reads CASSSQGDRGRQPQHF. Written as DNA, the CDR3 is TGTGCCAGCAGTTCCCAGGGGGACAGGGGTAGGCAGCCCCAGCATTTT.

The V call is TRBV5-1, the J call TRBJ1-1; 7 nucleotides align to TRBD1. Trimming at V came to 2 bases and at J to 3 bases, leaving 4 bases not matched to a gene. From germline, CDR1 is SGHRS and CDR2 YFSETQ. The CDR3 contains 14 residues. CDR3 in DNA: TGCGCCAGCAGCTTAAACACAGGGGACACTGAAGCTTTCTTT. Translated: CASSLNTGDTEAFF.

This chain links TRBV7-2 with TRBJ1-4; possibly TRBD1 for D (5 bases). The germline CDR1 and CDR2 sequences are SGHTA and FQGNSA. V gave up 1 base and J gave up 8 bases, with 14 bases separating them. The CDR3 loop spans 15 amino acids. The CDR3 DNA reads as TGTGCCAGCAGCTTAGGGGGGGTATTTGGGGAAAAACTGTTTTTT. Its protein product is CASSLGGVFGEKLFF.

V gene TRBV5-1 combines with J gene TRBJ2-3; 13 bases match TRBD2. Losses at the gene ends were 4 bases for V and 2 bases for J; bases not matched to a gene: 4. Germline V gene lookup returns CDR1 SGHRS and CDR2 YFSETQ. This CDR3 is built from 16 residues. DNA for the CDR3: TGCGCCAGCAGCCGTGGGACTAGCGGGGACACAGATACGCAGTATTTT. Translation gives CASSRGTSGDTDTQYF.

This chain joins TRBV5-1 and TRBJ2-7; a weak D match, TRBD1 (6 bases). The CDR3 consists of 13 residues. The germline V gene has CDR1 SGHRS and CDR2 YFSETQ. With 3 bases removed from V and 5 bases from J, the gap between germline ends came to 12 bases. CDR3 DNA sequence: TGCGCCAGCAGCTCTCTAACAGGGAACGAGCAGTACTTC. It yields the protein CASSSLTGNEQYF.

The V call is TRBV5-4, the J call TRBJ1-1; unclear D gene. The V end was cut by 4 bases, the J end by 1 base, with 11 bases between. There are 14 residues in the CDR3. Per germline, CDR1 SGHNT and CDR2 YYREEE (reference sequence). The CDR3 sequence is CASSITGRNTEAFF. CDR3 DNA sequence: TGTGCCAGCAGCATCACGGGGAGGAACACTGAAGCTTTCTTT.